What follows are 18 T cell receptor beta chains derived from one specimen sequenced in a study of OX40 agonist ivuxolimab in advanced cancers. Sequenced by immunoSEQ multiplex PCR; TCRdb stores in-frame clones only, minus some. The sample gives 50,000 or so clones, roughly 83% of which show up once; around 12% is in the top ten. This material consisted of CD4+ or CD8+ T cells sorted from blood, taken in a trial of the OX40 agonist ivuxolimab. Receptors were obtained from an adult with an advanced solid tumor such as melanoma, head and neck, liver or kidney cancer.

The chain recombines TRBV11-1 with TRBJ2-6; 12 positions match TRBD1. The CDR3 sequence is 18 residues long. Germline assignment: CDR1 SGHAT and CDR2 FQDESV (reference sequence). V was pared by 5 bases and J by 4 bases, with 9 bases of the junction left unmatched. The CDR3 DNA follows: TGTGCCAGCAGCCCACGGGGACAGGGGGCCTTCGGGGCCAACGTCCTGACTTTC. Encoded protein: CASSPRGQGAFGANVLTF. Supplemented by reference TRBV11-1 and TRBJ2-6, the full variable domain reads EAEVAQSPRYKITEKSQAVAFWCDPISGHATLYWYRQILGQGPELLVQFQDESVVDDSQLPKDRFSAERLKGVDSTLKIQPAELGDSAMYLCASSPRGQGAFGANVLTFGAGSRLTVL.

V and J are TRBV7-8 and TRBJ2-2; D is possibly TRBD2 (6 bases). Germline-derived CDR1 and CDR2 are SGHVS and FQNEAQ. This CDR3 is 16 amino acids long. V lost 1 base to trimming and J lost 5 bases, with 14 bases between them. In DNA form, the CDR3 reads TGTGCCAGCAGCTTAGGTCGGGGGAGGAGGACCGGGGAGCTGTTTTTT. Translating gives CASSLGRGRRTGELFF. Looking up the rest from reference TRBV7-8 and TRBJ2-2 gives the full variable domain: GAGVSQSPRYKVAKRGQDVALRCDPISGHVSLFWYQQALGQGPEFLTYFQNEAQLDKSGLPSDRFFAERPEGSVSTLKIQRTQQEDSAVYLCASSLGRGRRTGELFFGEGSRLTVL.

The V call is TRBV7-8, the J call TRBJ1-2; unclear D gene. The V end was cut by 2 bases, the J end by 2 bases, with 6 bases between. The CDR3 has 13 amino acids. Germline assignment: CDR1 SGHVS and CDR2 FQNEAQ. In nucleotides, the CDR3 is TGTGCCAGCAGCTTAATCGGAAACTATGGCTACACCTTC. Its protein product is CASSLIGNYGYTF.

The chain joins TRBV6-5 to TRBJ2-7; D is undetermined. The CDR3 runs to 14 residues. Germline CDR1 and CDR2: MNHEY and SVGAGI. Trimming cost V 0 bases and J 5 bases, with 11 bases left between them. In DNA, the CDR3 is TGTGCCAGCAGTTACTCGGGCCCGGCGGACGAGCAGTACGTC. It specifies CASSYSGPADEQYV.

The J gene is TRBJ2-3, the V gene TRBV11-2; D unresolved. The CDR3 consists of 13 residues. V dropped 5 bases and J dropped 3 bases, with 9 bases sitting between them. CDR1 and CDR2 from the germline V gene are SGHAT and FQNNGV. The DNA of the CDR3 is TGTGCCAGCAGCCCCCCCAGTACAGATACGCAGTATTTT. This sequence encodes CASSPPSTDTQYF.

V usage is TRBV4-2 and J usage is TRBJ2-3, with D perhaps matching TRBD1 (6 bases). The CDR3 runs to 14 residues. V lost 0 bases and J 6 bases, leaving 10 bases between the germline ends. CDR1 and CDR2 from the germline V gene are LGHNA and YNFKEQ. CDR3 sequence (DNA): TGTGCCAGCAGCCAAGAAGGGGGTAGGGATACGCAGTATTTT. Encoded protein: CASSQEGGRDTQYF.

The chain carries TRBV4-1 and TRBJ2-3; possibly TRBD2 for D (5 bases). CDR1 is MGHRA and CDR2 is YSYEKL in the germline V gene. Deletions cut 2 bases from V and 5 bases from J, with 23 bases between. The length of the CDR3 is 18 residues. Written as DNA, the CDR3 is TGCGCCAGCAGCCAAAAGAATCTCGGAGGCTCACTCAAAGATACGCAGTATTTT. Translating it yields CASSQKNLGGSLKDTQYF.

The chain combines TRBV18 with TRBJ2-1; the match to TRBD1 covers 8 bases. Germline CDR1 reads KGHSH; CDR2 reads LQKENI. With 2 bases clipped from V and 7 bases from J, the junction kept 19 bases outside the gene matches. The CDR3 covers 19 residues. The CDR3 DNA reads TGTGCCAGCTCACCAGGCAGAGACAGGGGCCTCACCCGGTGGAATGAGCAGTTCTTC. Protein sequence: CASSPGRDRGLTRWNEQFF. Full variable domain (remainder filled in from reference TRBV18 and TRBJ2-1): NAGVMQNPRHLVRRRGQEARLRCSPMKGHSHVYWYRQLPEEGLKFMVYLQKENIIDESGMPKERFSAEFPKEGPSILRIQQVVRGDSAAYFCASSPGRDRGLTRWNEQFFGPGTRLTVL.

The chain couples TRBV5-4 to TRBJ2-3; 11 bases line up with TRBD2. This CDR3 region has 16 residues. V dropped 3 bases and J dropped 4; count of bases not matched to a gene: 7. Germline loops: CDR1 SGHNT, CDR2 YYREEE (reference sequence). The CDR3 loop is CASSSGTSGGADTQYF. The CDR3 DNA sequence: TGTGCCAGCAGCTCCGGAACTAGCGGGGGCGCAGATACGCAGTATTTT.

V gene TRBV5-6 combines with J gene TRBJ1-2; TRBD1 might be the D (5 bases). Per the germline V gene, CDR1 is SGHDT and CDR2 is YYEEEE. CDR3 length: 15 residues. Trimming cost V 0 bases and J 4 bases, with 13 bases left between them. CDR3 amino acids: CASSLATGEFYGYTF. The CDR3 DNA follows: TGTGCCAGCAGCTTGGCCACGGGGGAATTCTATGGCTACACCTTC.

This chain links TRBV18 with TRBJ1-3; 7 positions agree with TRBD1. The CDR3 length is 15 residues. The V and J ends lost 6 bases and 0 bases, in that order; junction bases with no gene match: 5. CDR1 is KGHSH, CDR2 LQKENI, per germline. CDR3 in DNA: TGTGCCAGCTCCCGAGACAGGGCCTCTGGAAACACCATATATTTT. Its protein product is CASSRDRASGNTIYF.

With respect to this clone: Sequence at one end of the junction differs from germline and may be a read error. The chain employs TRBV28 and TRBJ1-4, with a possible D match to TRBD1 (5 bases). The CDR3 loop spans 17 amino acids. CDR1 and CDR2 from the germline V gene are MDHEN and SYDVKM. This chain's CDR3 is CASSLGAGRATNEKPFF. Here the CDR3 DNA reads TGTGCCAGCAGTTTAGGGGCAGGGAGGGCAACTAATGAAAAACCGTTTTTT.

This sequence joins TRBV2 and TRBJ2-1; weak D call: TRBD1 (6 bases). Deletions cut 8 bases from V and 5 bases from J, with 13 bases between. Looked up from germline, CDR1 is SNHLY and CDR2 is FYNNEI. There are 13 residues in the CDR3. The CDR3 region has the DNA TGTGCCAGCGGTAAGGCAGGGGACAATGAGCAGTTCTTC. As protein: CASGKAGDNEQFF.

The CDR3 bases are TGTGCCAGCAGCCGCGGACAGGGAGGCACAGATACGCAGTATTTT. Amino acids: CASSRGQGGTDTQYF. The chain has TRBV28 and TRBJ2-3, with 8 bases matching TRBD1. CDR1 and CDR2 (germline): MDHEN, SYDVKM. V was clipped by 6 bases and J by 1 base; unmatched bases: 6. The CDR3 runs 15 residues.

J is TRBJ1-6 and V is TRBV4-2; D unclear. The V gene's germline CDR1 is LGHNA and CDR2 YNFKEQ. The CDR3 spans 15 residues. Between the trimmed V and J ends, which lost 0 bases and 10 bases, there was a span of 13 bases. The CDR3 DNA follows: TGTGCCAGCAGCCAAGACCTTTTAGGCCCCTCACCCCTCCACTTT. It yields the protein CASSQDLLGPSPLHF.

This clone occurred once. The chain combines TRBV4-1 with TRBJ2-7; D not certain. Germline-derived CDR1 and CDR2 are MGHRA and YSYEKL. The CDR3 is made up of 14 amino acids. V was pared by 0 bases and J by 3 bases, with 9 bases between. In DNA, the CDR3 is TGCGCCAGCAGCCAAGACGCCAGCTACTACGAGCAGTACTTC. Amino acids: CASSQDASYYEQYF.

J is TRBJ1-6 and V is TRBV4-1; 11 nucleotides agree with TRBD1. Germline V CDR1 and CDR2: MGHRA, YSYEKL. Germline trimming cut 4 bases from V and 7 bases from J; bases unmatched to any gene: 15. CDR3 size: 19 residues. Written as DNA, the CDR3 is TGCGCCAGCAGCCCACCCCTGATCGGGGACAGGGGGAAAAATTCACCCCTCCACTTT. Protein: CASSPPLIGDRGKNSPLHF.

V gene TRBV28 combines with J gene TRBJ2-3, with a tentative D call TRBD2 (6 bases). The V end lost 3 bases, the J end lost 0 bases, and 19 bases lay between the germline ends. Germline V gene lookup returns CDR1 MDHEN and CDR2 SYDVKM. CDR3 length equals 18 residues. In nucleotides, the CDR3 is TGTGCCAGCAGTTTTGCAGTCGGAGGGAGCGGAAGCACAGATACGCAGTATTTT. This sequence encodes CASSFAVGGSGSTDTQYF.